The entry that follows covers one T cell receptor beta chain sequence. Its recognized antigen is unknown. Base qualities are not provided; no much larger clone lies one nucleotide away. Trimming takes 5 bases from V and 2 bases from J, and the germline ends sit 16 bases apart. Spanning cysteine to phenylalanine, the CDR3 consists of 15 amino acids. Here the CDR3 DNA is all that survives: 45 bases in frame from base 1. The source of the sample is a study of blood T cells in healthy people across ages (dated by TCRdb to between 2014 and 2016). With regard to the full study: In model experiments, roughly one uniquely barcoded TCR beta cDNA molecule per two T cells was captured by template switching. To avoid experimental bias, donors of different ages were distributed randomly across sequencing lanes. The donors were split into four age groups: young (average 16 years), middle-aged (about 40), aged (more than 55) and long-lived (about 74). Two additional independent replicas of 1 million unique cDNA reads from the same blood draw were analyzed for two donors (one aged 18 to 29 and one aged 80 or older). To track age-related changes in TCR beta repertoire diversity, the study relied on deep sequencing normalized with unique cDNA molecular identifiers. The research as a whole found: Because the CMV infection status of the donors was unknown, age-related changes in expanded clonotypes may potentially have been confounded. Total diversity estimates from one million sequenced T cells were considered lower bounds and underestimates. Observed TCR beta diversity per million T cells fell roughly linearly with age, and a significant reduction was already apparent by age roughly 40. Observed TCR beta diversity correlated strongly with the percentage of naive T cells measured by flow cytometry. Compared with the aged group, more naive CD4+ T cells, fewer expanded clones and increased TCR diversity were shown by the long-lived group, suggesting age selection. Conclusive comparison of naive and antigen-experienced compartments was prevented by the profiling of bulk unsorted PBMCs.

The library was produced with 5' RACE. The listed sequencing device is Illumina HiSeq 2500. A second roughly 6 to 12 cycle PCR used a sample-barcoded 5' primer and a J-beta primer mix. A unique molecular identifier was introduced onto each TCR beta cDNA molecule by a template-switch 5' adaptor carrying 12 random nucleotides. Each sample yielded at least 3 million CDR3-containing paired-end reads. First-strand cDNA was synthesized from all RNA with the Mint cDNA synthesis kit, primed by a TRBC-specific oligonucleotide. Following uracil-DNA glycosylase treatment, a first 18-cycle PCR with universal primers M1SS and BC2_uni_R was performed on all cDNA. Per the original workflow: Each sample was normalized by randomly selecting 1 million high-quality reads, each carrying a distinct molecular identifier. Instead of being binned into consensus sequences, reads that shared molecular identifiers were thrown out. MiTCR, with a Q25 quality threshold and the strictest error-elimination algorithm, was used for CDR3 identification, clonotype clustering and error correction. A nonparametric unseen species model with Euler transformation was used to estimate lower-bound total TCR beta diversity. TCRdb applied fastp at Q25 and MiXCR to the public reads, then kept only in-frame beta chains. Identical CDR3 protein sequences are pooled into one entry, listed with their most common genes and DNA. These V and J calls derive from TCRdb rather than the authors' analysis. The sample table lists 500,000 to 600,000 distinct CDR3 sequences, 27% of them with a count of one. The ten largest clones capture 15% to 20% of the sample.

The donors were 40 or so Caucasian individuals from Russia, aged roughly 6 to 90 years, who were systemically healthy. Each donor gave roughly 9 milliliters of peripheral blood, drawn into EDTA-treated Vacutainer tubes. PBMCs were isolated by Ficoll-Paque density-gradient centrifugation, with at least 7 million obtained per sample. Trizol reagent was used to extract total RNA from the PBMCs, yielding at least 5 micrograms per sample. Naive CD45RAhigh/CD27high T cell percentages were measured by flow cytometry on a PBMC aliquot from every donor. Sequencing was done on a sample of blood. The chain couples TRBV12-3 or TRBV12-4 to TRBJ2-7; tentative D gene TRBD1, with 6 bases matching. The source is a woman aged 65 to 85 in good health. The DNA reads as follows: TGTGCCAGCAGTCGTACAGGGACGGTCCCCTACGAGCAGTACTTC. Its product reads: CASSRTGTVPYEQYF.